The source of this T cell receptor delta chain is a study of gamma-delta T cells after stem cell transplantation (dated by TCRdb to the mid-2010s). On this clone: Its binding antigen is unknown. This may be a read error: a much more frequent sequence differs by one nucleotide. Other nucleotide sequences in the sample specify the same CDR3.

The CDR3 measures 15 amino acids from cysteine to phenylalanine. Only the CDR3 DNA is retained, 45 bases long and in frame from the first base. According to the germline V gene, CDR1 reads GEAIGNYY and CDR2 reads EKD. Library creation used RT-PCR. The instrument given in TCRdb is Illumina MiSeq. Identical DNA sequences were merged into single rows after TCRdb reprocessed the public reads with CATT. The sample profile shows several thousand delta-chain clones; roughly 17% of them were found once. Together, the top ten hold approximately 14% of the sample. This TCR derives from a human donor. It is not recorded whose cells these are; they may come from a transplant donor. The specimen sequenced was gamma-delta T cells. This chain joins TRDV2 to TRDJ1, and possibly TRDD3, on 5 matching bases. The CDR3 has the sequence CACDTVGSDTDKLIF. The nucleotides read TGTGCTTGTGACACCGTGGGGTCCGACACCGATAAACTCATCTTT.